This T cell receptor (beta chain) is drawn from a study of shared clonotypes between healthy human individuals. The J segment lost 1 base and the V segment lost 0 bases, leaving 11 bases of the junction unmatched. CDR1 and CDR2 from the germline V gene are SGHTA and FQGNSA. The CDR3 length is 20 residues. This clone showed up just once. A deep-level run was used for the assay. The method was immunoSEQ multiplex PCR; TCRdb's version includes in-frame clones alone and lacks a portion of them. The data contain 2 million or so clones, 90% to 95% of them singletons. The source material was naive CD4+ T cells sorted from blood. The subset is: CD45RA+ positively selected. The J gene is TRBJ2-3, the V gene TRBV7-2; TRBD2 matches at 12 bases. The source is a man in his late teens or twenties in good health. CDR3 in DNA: TGTGCCAGCAGCTTAGCGCCTTTGCTAGCGGGGGGGCGTGGCACAGATACGCAGTATTTT. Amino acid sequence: CASSLAPLLAGGRGTDTQYF.